The 18 T cell receptor beta chains in this list originate from one sample, sequenced in a study of T cells in women clearing cervical HPV infection. Assay: immunoSEQ multiplex PCR; the TCRdb copy retains only in-frame clones and omits some. The sample data list about 36,000 clones. Material for sequencing was blood buffy coat. The receptors come from a woman aged 18-70 years with a cervical HPV16 infection that either progressed to CIN3+ or cleared (not recorded which).

With regard to this clone: The read ends 3 residues shy of where the CDR3 ends; the end is completed using the germline J gene. V is TRBV20-1 and J is TRBJ1-2; 9 bases align to TRBD1. CDR1 is DFQATT and CDR2 is SNEGSKA in the germline V gene (reference sequence). V was clipped by 6 bases and J by 4 bases; unmatched bases: 9. This CDR3 spans 14 amino acids. CDR3 region: CSATMGQGGYGYTF. The CDR3 bases that were read are TGCAGTGCCACCATGGGACAGGGCGGCTATGGC.

Notes on this clone: The CDR3 goes on 3 residues after the read ends, and that part is filled in from the germline J gene. This chain joins TRBV7-2 and TRBJ1-2; D unclear. The CDR3 has 14 residues. CDR1 and CDR2 from the germline V gene are SGHTA and FQGNSA. The CDR3 spells CASSPYPSANDYTF. The sequenced part of the CDR3 DNA is TGTGCCAGCAGCCCTTACCCTAGCGCTAATGAC.

About this clone itself: The read terminates 3 residues before the CDR3 end, so the remaining end is supplied by the germline J gene. The gene calls are TRBV20-1 and TRBJ2-3; 10 bases line up with TRBD2. V gave up 0 bases and J gave up 2 bases; unmatched junction bases: 14. Germline assignment: CDR1 DFQATT and CDR2 SNEGSKA (reference sequence). CDR3 length: 19 amino acids. The DNA read from the CDR3 is TGCAGTGCTAGAGATACTAGCGGGGACCCAGACGACTACACAGATACG. The encoded protein is CSARDTSGDPDDYTDT. The entire CDR3 sequence reads CSARDTSGDPDDYTDTQYF.

To note about this clone: The read stops 3 residues short of the end of the CDR3; the missing end is completed from the germline J gene. V gene TRBV7-9 combines with J gene TRBJ2-5; TRBD2 agrees at 9 bases. The germline V gene encodes CDR1 SEHNR and CDR2 FQNEAQ (reference sequence). The CDR3 has 15 residues. Incomplete CDR3 DNA: TGTGCCAGCAGCGCCTTCGCGGGGGGGCCCGATACC. This gives the protein CASSAFAGGPDT. The whole CDR3 is CASSAFAGGPDTQYF.

To note about this clone: The read ends 3 residues before the CDR3 terminus; that terminus is restored from the germline J gene. The V and J genes are TRBV20-1 and TRBJ2-7, with D maybe TRBD1 (5 bases). The CDR3 has 14 residues. V was shortened by 3 bases and J by 2 bases, with 14 bases between the two germline ends. CDR1 and CDR2 (germline): DFQATT, SNEGSKA (reference sequence). The CDR3 sequence is CSARGRAVPYEQYF. The CDR3 DNA, read in part, is TGCAGTGCTAGGGGCAGGGCGGTACCCTACGAG.

Worth noting for this clone: The CDR3 end lies 3 residues beyond the end of the read and is filled in from the germline J gene. V gene TRBV5-1 combines with J gene TRBJ1-4, with D hard to call. The CDR3 is 15 amino acids. Germline V gene data show CDR1 as SGHRS and CDR2 as YFSETQ. The chain's CDR3 is CASSLDTVDNSPLFF. The sequenced part of the CDR3 DNA is TGCGCCAGCAGCTTGGATACGGTTGATAATTCACCA.

As to this clone: The read falls 3 residues short of the CDR3 end, and the missing part is taken from the germline J gene. V gene TRBV18 combines with J gene TRBJ1-1, with D hard to call. Germline V gene data show CDR1 as KGHSH and CDR2 as LQKENI. V was trimmed by 5 bases and J by 0 bases, leaving 7 bases between them. This CDR3 is 13 amino acids long. CDR3 sequence reads: CASSSNMNTEAFF. The sequenced CDR3 bases are TGTGCCAGCTCATCTAATATGAACACTGAA.

Comments on this clone: The read gets to within 3 residues of the CDR3 end, and the germline J gene fills in the rest. The chain combines TRBV10-3 with TRBJ1-2; D is uncertain. With 3 bases removed from V and 6 bases from J, the gap between germline ends came to 8 bases. The germline gives CDR1 ENHRY, CDR2 SYGVKD. There are 12 residues in the CDR3. The CDR3 region is CAISEFSDGYTF. The part of the CDR3 DNA that was read is TGTGCCATCAGTGAATTTTCCGATGGC.

For this clone: The read falls 3 residues short of the CDR3 end, and the missing part is taken from the germline J gene. V and J are TRBV7-3 and TRBJ1-1, with D maybe TRBD1 (5 bases). This CDR3 has 16 residues. CDR1 is SGHTA and CDR2 is FQGTGA in the germline V gene. The ends were cut back, 0 bases at V and 1 base at J, with 12 bases in the middle. Here the CDR3 reads CASSLTPATGNTEAFF. The sequenced CDR3 bases are TGTGCCAGCAGCTTAACGCCAGCAACAGGGAACACTGAA.

A remark on this clone: The read gets to within 3 residues of the CDR3 end, and the germline J gene fills in the rest. The rearrangement links TRBV29-1 to TRBJ2-7; D is uncertain. Trimming removed 4 bases at V and 0 bases at J, with 4 bases between. The CDR3 loop spans 11 amino acids. Per germline, CDR1 SQVTM and CDR2 ANQGSEA. CDR3 DNA (partial): TGCAGCGTTGGCGACTCCTACGAG. It is translated as CSVGDSYE. The entire CDR3 sequence reads CSVGDSYEQYF.

As regards this clone: Read sequence stops 3 residues before the CDR3 end, and the germline J gene provides the missing end. The gene calls are TRBV5-1 and TRBJ1-4; a possible D gene is TRBD1 (6 bases). CDR1 and CDR2 from the germline V gene are SGHRS and YFSETQ. CDR3 length: 19 amino acids. CDR3 bases read: TGCGCCAGCAGCTCCGACAGGACTCCTAAGCAACCCTATAATTCACCA. This encodes CASSSDRTPKQPYNSP. Given in full, the CDR3 is CASSSDRTPKQPYNSPLFF.

Remarks on this clone: The read ends 3 residues before the CDR3 terminus; that terminus is restored from the germline J gene. The rearrangement uses TRBV7-9 and TRBJ1-1; no clear D gene. This CDR3 contains 15 residues. V was pared by 5 bases and J by 2 bases, with 15 bases between. Per germline, CDR1 SEHNR and CDR2 FQNEAQ (reference sequence). The sequenced CDR3 bases are TGTGCCAGCAGCCCAGCGGGTGGGGTCAACACTGAA. This codes for CASSPAGGVNTE. The entire CDR3 reads CASSPAGGVNTEAFF.

Concerning this clone: The sequenced fragment ends 3 residues before the CDR3 boundary, so the rest is inferred from the germline J gene. V is TRBV7-8 and J is TRBJ2-3, with TRBD2 identical over 13 bases. Germline CDR1 and CDR2: SGHVS and FQNEAQ. The CDR3 sequence is 18 residues long. The CDR3 protein is CASSLVTSGGVAQETQYF. The CDR3 bases that were read are TGTGCCAGCAGCTTAGTAACTAGCGGGGGGGTTGCCCAAGAGACG.

Concerning this clone itself: From the germline J gene comes the end of the CDR3, since the read stops 3 residues before it. The chain has TRBV4-1 and TRBJ2-2; 7 nucleotides line up with TRBD2. J was trimmed by 6 bases and V by 1 base; bases with no gene match: 5. Germline values: CDR1 MGHRA, CDR2 YSYEKL. The CDR3 spans 15 residues. CDR3 DNA (partial): TGCGCCAGCAGCCAAGCCCGGGGGAGGGCCGGGGAG. Protein product: CASSQARGRAGE. The entire CDR3 is CASSQARGRAGELFF.

Regarding this clone: The CDR3 goes on 3 residues after the read ends, and that part is filled in from the germline J gene. J is TRBJ2-3 and V is TRBV5-5; 11 nucleotides match TRBD2. V shed 3 bases, J shed 4 bases, and the junction held 4 bases outside the gene matches. Germline V gene sequence: CDR1 SGHKS, CDR2 YYEKEE (reference sequence). This CDR3 is 15 amino acids long. The sequenced CDR3 bases are TGTGCCAGCAGCTATAGCGGGGGGGACGCAGATACG. Encoded protein: CASSYSGGDADT. The CDR3 reads in full as CASSYSGGDADTQYF.

With regard to this clone: The CDR3 goes on 3 residues after the read ends, and that part is filled in from the germline J gene. V and J are TRBV28 and TRBJ1-5, with D possibly matching TRBD1 (6 bases). In germline, CDR1 is MDHEN, CDR2 SYDVKM. The CDR3 length is 14 residues. Trimming cost V 5 bases and J 2 bases, with 10 bases left between them. CDR3 DNA, as far as it was read: TGTGCCAGCAGTCCACGACAGGGCAATCAGCCC. Encoded protein: CASSPRQGNQP. The CDR3 in its entirety is CASSPRQGNQPQHF.

Comment on this clone: The read comes to an end 3 residues before the CDR3 does, leaving the germline J gene to fill in the end. This chain joins TRBV28 and TRBJ1-2, with D perhaps matching TRBD1 (6 bases). The V gene lost 1 base and the J gene lost 7 bases, with 16 bases spanning the gap. The CDR3 runs to 15 residues. The germline V gene encodes CDR1 MDHEN and CDR2 SYDVKM. CDR3 bases read: TGTGCCAGCAGTTTATCCCCGACAGGCAGAGGTGGC. It is translated as CASSLSPTGRGG. The CDR3 as a whole reads CASSLSPTGRGGYTF.

As concerns this clone: The read halts 3 residues ahead of the CDR3 end, with the missing end drawn from the germline J gene. The V gene is TRBV7-3, the J gene TRBJ1-1; 8 bases line up with TRBD1. The ends lost 5 bases at V and 4 bases at J; junction bases unmatched: 9. The length of the CDR3 is 15 residues. CDR1 SGHTA and CDR2 FQGTGA come from the germline V gene. The CDR3 bases that were read are TGTGCCAGCAGCCGCGACGGACAGGGTGGCACTGAA. Translating it yields CASSRDGQGGTE. The complete CDR3 protein is CASSRDGQGGTEAFF.